The present TCR beta chain was sequenced within a study of control samples from healthy donors and cancer patients. Only in-frame clones appear in the TCRdb table, and some are missing; sequencing was by immunoSEQ multiplex PCR. The table records approximately 110,000 clones, approximately 90% of them present only once. The CDR3 runs 17 residues. CDR1 SGHTA and CDR2 FQGTGA come from the germline V gene. J was trimmed by 7 bases and V by 5 bases; bases with no gene match: 9. The clonotype comes from a woman aged 18-35 years in good health. The sample taken for sequencing was blood. The rearrangement joins TRBV7-3 to TRBJ2-2; 14 positions agree with TRBD2. This CDR3 reads CASSLPGLAGDGGELFF. CDR3 nucleotide sequence: TGTGCCAGCAGCCTACCGGGACTAGCGGGAGATGGCGGGGAGCTGTTTTTT.